This section outlines one TCR beta chain sequence together with its context. Amplification of the TCR beta CDR3 regions used RNA transcripts (as template). An initial RT-PCR round employing HTBI primers preceded a second-round multiplex PCR. TCRdb recomputed calls from the multiplex PCR reads with MiXCR, one row per CDR3 protein. Of 200,000 to 300,000 distinct CDR3 sequences in the sample, approximately 42% were seen once. This sample is drawn from a study of Graves' ophthalmopathy and Graves' hyperthyroidism. Germline CDR1 SGDLS, CDR2 YYNGEE. The length of the CDR3 is 14 residues. V lost 2 bases and J lost 0, with 6 bases in between.

The clonotype comes from an adult man with Graves' ophthalmopathy. Input material: peripheral blood. This chain joins TRBV9 and TRBJ1-5, with unresolved D. CDR3 amino acids: CASSVDTSNQPQHF. CDR3 nucleotide sequence: TGTGCCAGCAGCGTTGACACTAGCAATCAGCCCCAGCATTTT.